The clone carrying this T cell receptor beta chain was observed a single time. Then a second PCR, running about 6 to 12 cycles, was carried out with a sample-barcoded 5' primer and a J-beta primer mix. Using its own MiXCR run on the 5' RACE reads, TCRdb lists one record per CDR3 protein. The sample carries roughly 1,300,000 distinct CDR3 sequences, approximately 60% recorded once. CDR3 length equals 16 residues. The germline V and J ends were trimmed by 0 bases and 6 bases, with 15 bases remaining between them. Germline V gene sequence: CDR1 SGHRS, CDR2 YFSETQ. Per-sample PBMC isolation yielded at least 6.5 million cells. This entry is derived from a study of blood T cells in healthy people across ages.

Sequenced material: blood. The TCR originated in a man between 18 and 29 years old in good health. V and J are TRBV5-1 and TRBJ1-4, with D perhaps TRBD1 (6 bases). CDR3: CASSLVGGAGDEKLFF. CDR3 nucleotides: TGCGCCAGCAGCTTGGTAGGGGGGGCAGGAGATGAAAAACTGTTTTTT.